A selection of T cell receptor beta chains follows, all from one sample in a study of spatial heterogeneity in lung cancer. TCRdb recomputed calls from the 5' RACE reads with MiXCR, one row per CDR3 protein. Here the sample spans about 92,000 distinct CDR3 sequences, 9.5% to 15% being singletons. This specimen consisted of PBMCs, obtained at surgery. The receptors derive from a male donor with early-stage non-small cell lung cancer. CDR3s include the opening cysteine and the closing phenylalanine or tryptophan. Fields, in order: CDR3 DNA, CDR3 protein, V gene, clone size, J gene, D gene. A D gene is named only where the DNA matches it firmly. Rows may omit the clone size; those that give it use once, few, many or a size class.

TGCAGCGTTGAAGGGGCAGGGGGCACTGAAGCTTTCTTT,CSVEGAGGTEAFF,TRBV29-1,few,TRBJ1-1,TRBD1
TGCAGCGTTCTTATCAACGGAAACATTCAGTACTTC,CSVLINGNIQYF,TRBV29-1,many,TRBJ2-4,-
TGTGCCAGCAGCTACAGGGGGCAGGAGCAGTACTTC,CASSYRGQEQYF,TRBV7-9,many,TRBJ2-7,TRBD1
TGCAGTGCAAACAGGGGGATCGGCGCCGGGGAGCTGTTTTTT,CSANRGIGAGELFF,TRBV20-1,few,TRBJ2-2,TRBD1
TGTGCCAGCAGTGAATTCCCGACAGGGACCAGTCATCAGCACACTGAAGCTTTCTTT,CASSEFPTGTSHQHTEAFF,TRBV6-1,-,TRBJ1-1,TRBD1
TGTGCCAGCAGCTATCGGTCGTTGGGTAGCACAGATACGCAGTATTTT,CASSYRSLGSTDTQYF,TRBV12-3/TRBV12-4,few,TRBJ2-3,-
TGTGCCAGCAGTTTAATGGAATATGGCTACACCTTC,CASSLMEYGYTF,TRBV12-3/TRBV12-4,few,TRBJ1-2,-
TGCAGTGCTAGACGGGGGGTCGAGCAGTACTTC,CSARRGVEQYF,TRBV20-1,few,TRBJ2-7,TRBD2
TGTGCCATCAGATCGCAGGGGGCCCAAGAGACCCAGTACTTC,CAIRSQGAQETQYF,TRBV10-3,-,TRBJ2-5,TRBD1
TGTGCCAGCAGCTATACAGGGACAAGCTCCTACGAGCAGTACTTC,CASSYTGTSSYEQYF,TRBV13,many,TRBJ2-7,-
TGTGCCAGCAGCAAATCGACTAGCGGGAACTACGAGCAGTACTTC,CASSKSTSGNYEQYF,TRBV9,-,TRBJ2-7,TRBD2
TGTGCCAGCAGTTTTTATCACGAAAAACTGTTTTTT,CASSFYHEKLFF,TRBV12-3/TRBV12-4,few,TRBJ1-4,-
TGTGCCAGTAGTAAGGGGACTAGCGGGAGATCCTACAATGAGCAGTTCTTC,CASSKGTSGRSYNEQFF,TRBV19,-,TRBJ2-1,TRBD2
TGTGCCAGCAGTTTATCGCTGAGGGGTACGCAGTATTTT,CASSLSLRGTQYF,TRBV28,-,TRBJ2-3,-
TGCGCCAGCAGCTTGGACGGGACAGTACCCTACGAGCAGTACTTC,CASSLDGTVPYEQYF,TRBV5-1,few,TRBJ2-7,TRBD1
TGTGCCAGCAGTGCGCTTCCTAGGGCCCCCCCCAATGAGCAGTTCTTC,CASSALPRAPPNEQFF,TRBV6-5,few,TRBJ2-1,-
TGTGCCAACAGCTCCAGAGGGCAGGAGACCCAGTACTTC,CANSSRGQETQYF,TRBV7-2,-,TRBJ2-5,-
TGCGCCAGCAGCCCCGGGTCACCTAACTCTGGAAACACCATATATTTT,CASSPGSPNSGNTIYF,TRBV5-1,-,TRBJ1-3,-
TGTGCCAGCAGCCCCGAGGGAGGGACGGGCGAGACCCAGTACTTC,CASSPEGGTGETQYF,TRBV9,few,TRBJ2-5,TRBD2
TGTGCCAGTAAACACAGGATGAACTATAATTCACCCCTCCACTTT,CASKHRMNYNSPLHF,TRBV6-2/TRBV6-3,few,TRBJ1-6,-
TGCGCCAGCAGCCAAGATGGAGAAGCCCAAGAGACCCAGTACTTC,CASSQDGEAQETQYF,TRBV4-1,medium-sized,TRBJ2-5,-
TGTGCCAGCAGCTTAATAGGGACCACCGGGGAGCTGTTTTTT,CASSLIGTTGELFF,TRBV7-2,many,TRBJ2-2,-
TGTGCCAGCTCAACAGGGTATGCCCAAGAGACCCAGTACTTC,CASSTGYAQETQYF,TRBV18,-,TRBJ2-5,-
TGCAGTGCGAGGTATCTCACTGAAGCTTTCTTT,CSARYLTEAFF,TRBV20-1,few,TRBJ1-1,-
TGTGCCAGCAGTCCCGACCAAAACTACGAGCAGTACTTC,CASSPDQNYEQYF,TRBV11-1,few,TRBJ2-7,-
TGTGCCAGCAGTTTTGTCAGGGGGATCGATGGCTACACCTTC,CASSFVRGIDGYTF,TRBV12-3/TRBV12-4,few,TRBJ1-2,TRBD1
TGCGCCAGCAGCTTGGGACTAGCGGGGGCCAAGGGTAATGAGCAGTTCTTC,CASSLGLAGAKGNEQFF,TRBV5-1,many,TRBJ2-1,TRBD2
TGTGCCAGCAGTTACTCTCGCAGGGGGCACACTGAAGCTTTCTTT,CASSYSRRGHTEAFF,TRBV6-5,-,TRBJ1-1,TRBD1
TGTGCCAGCAGTTACTCGATGGGACAGGGATGGGCTTTCTTT,CASSYSMGQGWAFF,TRBV6-5,once,TRBJ1-1,TRBD1
TGTGCCAGCACCAGGACAGGGCCCTCCTACGAGCAGTACTTC,CASTRTGPSYEQYF,TRBV11-2,-,TRBJ2-7,TRBD1
TGTGCCAGCAGCTTATCCAGGAGCACAGATACGCAGTATTTT,CASSLSRSTDTQYF,TRBV11-3,few,TRBJ2-3,-
TGTGCCACCAGCAGAGGAGTGGGGTCACCCCTCCACTTT,CATSRGVGSPLHF,TRBV15,few,TRBJ1-6,-
TGCGCCAGCAGCTTGATATTGGGGGAGGAGCAGTACTTC,CASSLILGEEQYF,TRBV5-1,few,TRBJ2-7,-
TGTGCCAGCAGCCAAGACTGGACAGGGGGCGGACAGCCCCAGCATTTT,CASSQDWTGGGQPQHF,TRBV3-1,-,TRBJ1-5,TRBD1
TGCAGTGCTCAACCCACAGGGCTGAATTCACCCCTCCACTTT,CSAQPTGLNSPLHF,TRBV20-1,few,TRBJ1-6,-
TGTGCCAGCAGCTTTAGTAGTAGGCCCACAGATACGCAGTATTTT,CASSFSSRPTDTQYF,TRBV7-2,-,TRBJ2-3,-
TGCGCCAGCAGCTTAGGGACTTCTGAAGAGACCCAGTACTTC,CASSLGTSEETQYF,TRBV5-1,many,TRBJ2-5,-
TGTGCCAGCAGCCGGGGAGGACTCCAAGAGACCCAGTACTTC,CASSRGGLQETQYF,TRBV27,many,TRBJ2-5,-
TGTGCCAGCAGTTACGGAGCGGGACCCGACCTCGACAAAAACATTCAGTACTTC,CASSYGAGPDLDKNIQYF,TRBV6-5,-,TRBJ2-4,TRBD2
TGTGCCAGCAGTTATCGCGGGAGTACAGCCGGGGAGCTGTTTTTT,CASSYRGSTAGELFF,TRBV6-6,few,TRBJ2-2,TRBD2
TGTGCCAGTACCAGAGGTCACACCGGGGAGCTGTTTTTT,CASTRGHTGELFF,TRBV19,few,TRBJ2-2,-
TGTGCCAGTTTGTCTTCGGGAGGAGCTAACTATGGCTACACCTTC,CASLSSGGANYGYTF,TRBV25-1,-,TRBJ1-2,-
TGTGCCAGCAGTTACTCGCCCCGACTTCCGAGGAATGGCTACACCTTC,CASSYSPRLPRNGYTF,TRBV6-2/TRBV6-3,few,TRBJ1-2,-
TGTGCCAGCAGCTCGGGACTAGCGGACGAGCAGTACTTC,CASSSGLADEQYF,TRBV7-3,few,TRBJ2-7,TRBD2
TGTGCCAGCATGGGACAGCTTTCGACCGGGGAGCTGTTTTTT,CASMGQLSTGELFF,TRBV28,many,TRBJ2-2,TRBD1
TGTGCCAGCAGTTTGGTCTGGACAGCTTCAGGCAATCAGCCCCAGCATTTT,CASSLVWTASGNQPQHF,TRBV28,many,TRBJ1-5,-
TGTGCCAGCAGAGGAAAACTCAGCTCCTACGAGCAGTACTTC,CASRGKLSSYEQYF,TRBV7-9,many,TRBJ2-7,-
TGTGCCAGCCGACACGGGACAGGTGACACTGAAGCTTTCTTT,CASRHGTGDTEAFF,TRBV9,many,TRBJ1-1,TRBD1
TGTGCCAGCAGCTTACGTGTAGCGGGGGGCCGTGAGACCCAGTACTTC,CASSLRVAGGRETQYF,TRBV7-2,few,TRBJ2-5,TRBD2